This entry lists 24 T cell receptor beta chains sequenced from one sample in a study of cytomegalovirus exposure and HLA in healthy donors. This PCR relied on a set of 60 Vbeta primers and 13 Jbeta primers. The assay was immunoSEQ multiplex PCR, and TCRdb's table has in-frame clones only and misses some. The data hold fewer than 120,000 clones, with about 90% observed a single time. Sequencing was performed on PBMCs. These receptors were collected from a man aged 35 to 55 in good health and CMV-seronegative.

This sequence joins TRBV29-1 and TRBJ2-5; the D is unclear. Germline loops: CDR1 SQVTM, CDR2 ANQGSEA. V was cut by 5 bases and J by 5 bases, with 12 bases left in between. This CDR3 contains 12 residues. Written as DNA, the CDR3 is TGCAGCGTTTTCATCGGTTCGGAGACCCAGTACTTC. Encoded protein: CSVFIGSETQYF.

The CDR3 reads CASSPIDRHYEQYF. In DNA, the CDR3 is TGTGCCAGCAGCCCGATAGACAGGCACTACGAGCAGTACTTC. This chain connects TRBV6-1 to TRBJ2-7, with D perhaps matching TRBD1 (6 bases). This CDR3 comprises 14 residues. The germline CDR1 and CDR2 sequences are MNHNS and SASEGT. V dropped 6 bases and J dropped 3 bases, with 15 bases sitting between them.

The chain carries TRBV6-5 and TRBJ1-1; 8 bases map to TRBD1. This CDR3 is built from 14 residues. Trimming removed 6 bases from V and 5 bases from J; junction bases left unmatched: 8. The germline V gene encodes CDR1 MNHEY and CDR2 SVGAGI. The CDR3 coding sequence is TGTGCCAGCAGCATGGACAGGGTCAATACTGAAGCTTTCTTT. Its protein is CASSMDRVNTEAFF.

This clone was picked up a small number of times. V is TRBV30 and J is TRBJ2-3; 7 nucleotides align to TRBD2. Per germline, CDR1 GTSNPN and CDR2 SVGIG (reference sequence). This CDR3 comprises 16 residues. Trimming at V came to 3 bases and at J to 5 bases, leaving 14 bases not matched to a gene. The CDR3 is CAWREKASGKGDTQYF. CDR3 DNA: TGTGCCTGGAGAGAAAAGGCTAGCGGAAAGGGAGATACGCAGTATTTT.

The chain has TRBV23-1 and TRBJ2-7; 9 positions match TRBD1. TRBV23-1 counts as an open reading frame of uncertain function. Trimming took 2 bases from V and 1 from J; bases not matched to a gene: 3. The CDR3 is made up of 15 amino acids. CDR3 region: CASSQPGQGSYEQYF. The CDR3 coding sequence is TGCGCCAGCAGTCAACCGGGACAGGGATCCTACGAGCAGTACTTC.

The V gene is TRBV5-1, the J gene TRBJ1-6; TRBD1 aligns across 7 bases. Germline assignment: CDR1 SGHRS and CDR2 YFSETQ. CDR3 size: 14 residues. Germline trimming cut 5 bases from V and 9 bases from J; bases unmatched to any gene: 8. The CDR3 is CASSSRDSGSPLHF. CDR3 in DNA: TGCGCCAGCAGTAGTAGGGACAGCGGTTCACCCCTCCACTTT.

This rearrangement joins TRBV5-4 to TRBJ1-2, with D possibly being TRBD1 (5 bases). V was cut by 3 bases and J by 4 bases, with 16 bases left in between. The CDR3 runs 15 residues. The germline V gene encodes CDR1 SGHNT and CDR2 YYREEE (reference sequence). The CDR3 bases are TGTGCCAGCAGCTCCGATCCGGGGAGGGGCTATGGCTACACCTTC. Amino acid sequence: CASSSDPGRGYGYTF.

This chain connects TRBV6-1 to TRBJ1-1, with 8 positions matching TRBD1. V shed 1 base and J 10 bases; nucleotides not matched to a gene: 5. Germline values: CDR1 MNHNS, CDR2 SASEGT. The CDR3 sequence is 13 residues long. CDR3 residues: CASSEVWTGLAFF. The CDR3 DNA sequence: TGTGCCAGCAGTGAAGTGTGGACAGGGCTAGCTTTCTTT.

The chain combines TRBV5-1 with TRBJ2-7, with D maybe TRBD1 (6 bases). CDR1 and CDR2 (germline): SGHRS, YFSETQ. The CDR3 consists of 15 residues. The V end lost 3 bases, the J end lost 6 bases, and 19 bases lay between the germline ends. The CDR3, as DNA: TGCGCCAGCAGCTCAACAGGGATACTACCGGTCGAGCAGTACTTC. Translated: CASSSTGILPVEQYF.

CDR3 sequence (DNA): TGTGCCAGCAGCAAGACTCTACTCGGACAATCGAATTCACCCCTCCACTTT. This sequence encodes CASSKTLLGQSNSPLHF. J is TRBJ1-6 and V is TRBV11-2, with D perhaps TRBD1 (5 bases). Germline V gene data show CDR1 as SGHAT and CDR2 as FQNNGV. V was clipped by 5 bases and J by 7 bases, with 21 bases between them. The CDR3 loop spans 17 amino acids. Drawing the rest from reference TRBV11-2 and TRBJ1-6, the complete variable domain is EAGVAQSPRYKIIEKRQSVAFWCNPISGHATLYWYQQILGQGPKLLIQFQNNGVVDDSQLPKDRFSAERLKGVDSTLKIQPAKLEDSAVYLCASSKTLLGQSNSPLHFGNGTRLTVT.

There are a few counts of this clone. The V and J genes are TRBV2 and TRBJ1-5; 9 bases fit TRBD1. J lost 5 bases, V lost 8 bases, and 13 bases had no gene match. This CDR3 comprises 16 residues. Per the germline V gene, CDR1 is SNHLY and CDR2 is FYNNEI. Written as DNA, the CDR3 is TGTGCCAGCGCGGGACAGGGAGTTGGGAGGGATCAGCCCCAGCATTTT. As protein: CASAGQGVGRDQPQHF.

The rearrangement joins TRBV20-1 to TRBJ1-1; no definite D call. Looked up from germline, CDR1 is DFQATT and CDR2 is SNEGSKA (reference sequence). Trimming pared 6 bases from V and 6 bases from J, leaving 11 bases between. The CDR3 extends over 11 amino acids. In DNA form, the CDR3 reads TGCAGTGCCCCCCGGGAGGCTGAAGCTTTCTTT. Amino acids: CSAPREAEAFF.

V is TRBV11-2 and J is TRBJ2-7; TRBD2 might be the D (6 bases). Trimming took off 0 bases at V and 5 bases at J, with 20 bases between the two ends. The CDR3 spans 17 residues. Germline V gene data show CDR1 as SGHAT and CDR2 as FQNNGV. CDR3 bases: TGTGCCAGCAGCTTAGATATGCTGCCAGGGACTCGGAACGAGCAGTACTTC. Translated, it gives CASSLDMLPGTRNEQYF.

The gene calls are TRBV6-1 and TRBJ1-1; TRBD1 matches at 8 bases. The CDR3 sequence is 14 residues long. Per the germline V gene, CDR1 is MNHNS and CDR2 is SASEGT. With 5 bases clipped from V and 3 bases from J, the junction kept 5 bases outside the gene matches. CDR3 in amino acids: CASSPGQGYTEAFF. CDR3 DNA: TGTGCCAGCAGTCCTGGACAGGGTTACACTGAAGCTTTCTTT.

This chain links TRBV7-2 with TRBJ2-3, with D possibly matching TRBD2 (6 bases). The CDR3 is 16 amino acids. V lost 2 bases and J lost 2, with 14 bases in between. Germline CDR1 and CDR2: SGHTA and FQGNSA. The CDR3 nucleotides read TGTGCCAGCAGCTTATTGGGGGGAGACACCACAGATACGCAGTATTTT. It encodes CASSLLGGDTTDTQYF.

For this clone: Other DNA variants within this sample encode the same CDR3. The V and J genes are TRBV4-1 and TRBJ2-5; 9 positions agree with TRBD2. CDR3 length: 14 amino acids. Germline CDR1 reads MGHRA; CDR2 reads YSYEKL. After removal of 3 bases from V and 5 bases from J, the junction contained 4 bases not matched to a gene. The CDR3 loop reads CASSQAGGAETQYF. The CDR3 nucleotides read TGCGCCAGCAGCCAGGCGGGGGGGGCCGAGACCCAGTACTTC.

This chain joins TRBV29-1 and TRBJ1-5; D gene unclear. V gave up 5 bases and J gave up 2 bases, with 7 bases separating them. There are 12 residues in the CDR3. Germline CDR1 and CDR2: SQVTM and ANQGSEA. In DNA, the CDR3 is TGCAGCGTTCGCGAGGGCAATCAGCCCCAGCATTTT. Protein sequence: CSVREGNQPQHF.

J is TRBJ1-4 and V is TRBV28; D remains unclear. With 7 bases removed from V and 0 bases from J, the gap between germline ends came to 9 bases. The CDR3 loop spans 14 amino acids. Germline CDR1 and CDR2: MDHEN and SYDVKM. The CDR3 protein is CASTVSATNEKLFF. The CDR3 DNA sequence: TGTGCCAGCACCGTGTCGGCAACTAATGAAAAACTGTTTTTT. Drawing the rest from reference TRBV28 and TRBJ1-4, the complete variable domain is DVKVTQSSRYLVKRTGEKVFLECVQDMDHENMFWYRQDPGLGLRLIYFSYDVKMKEKGDIPEGYSVSREKKERFSLILESASTNQTSMYLCASTVSATNEKLFFGSGTQLSVL.

The chain links TRBV19 to TRBJ1-5; TRBD1 matches at 8 bases. Looked up from germline, CDR1 is LNHDA and CDR2 is SQIVND (reference sequence). The junction had 16 bases not matched to a gene; V was cut back by 2 bases and J by 7 bases. This CDR3 region has 18 residues. CDR3 sequence: CASSIRQGSSMLEQPQHF. The DNA for the CDR3 is TGTGCCAGTAGTATAAGACAGGGGAGTAGTATGTTGGAGCAGCCCCAGCATTTT. The variable domain in full, completed from reference TRBV19 and TRBJ1-5, reads DGGITQSPKYLFRKEGQNVTLSCEQNLNHDAMYWYRQDPGQGLRLIYYSQIVNDFQKGDIAEGYSVSREKKESFPLTVTSAQKNPTAFYLCASSIRQGSSMLEQPQHFGDGTRLSIL.

This clone was seen a handful of times. The chain carries TRBV7-8 and TRBJ2-5; TRBD2 agrees at 8 bases. The germline CDR1 and CDR2 sequences are SGHVS and FQNEAQ. The ends lost 11 bases at V and 1 base at J; junction bases unmatched: 15. CDR3 size: 16 residues. The CDR3 reads CARRGGRIPLQETQYF. CDR3 coding DNA: TGTGCCCGCCGGGGGGGGCGTATTCCCCTCCAAGAGACCCAGTACTTC.

In its sample, this clone was seen once. CDR3 region: CASRRGINSNQPQHF. The DNA of the CDR3 is TGTGCCAGCAGGCGGGGCATTAATAGCAATCAGCCCCAGCATTTT. The chain combines TRBV5-8 with TRBJ1-5; maybe TRBD1 (5 bases). This CDR3 spans 15 amino acids. Germline V CDR1 and CDR2: SGHTS, YDEGEE. The V gene lost 5 bases and the J gene lost 0 bases, with 12 bases spanning the gap.

The CDR3 DNA is TGTGCCAGCAGCCCGAGACAGGGGATAAGGAAGAGAAACACCATATATTTT. Translated, it gives CASSPRQGIRKRNTIYF. The rearrangement links TRBV11-2 to TRBJ1-3; 8 nucleotides line up with TRBD1. In germline, CDR1 is SGHAT, CDR2 FQNNGV. The J segment lost 5 bases and the V segment lost 5 bases, leaving 14 bases of the junction unmatched. This CDR3 is built from 17 residues.

This sequence joins TRBV6-4 and TRBJ1-1; TRBD1 is a possible D gene (6 bases). Germline V gene lookup returns CDR1 MRHNA and CDR2 SNTAGT. The CDR3 consists of 16 residues. V was pared by 7 bases and J by 5 bases, with 23 bases between. Here the CDR3 reads CASTSGRGGRGTEAFF. The CDR3 DNA reads TGTGCCAGCACCTCCGGTAGGGGGGGAAGAGGGACTGAAGCTTTCTTT.

The chain combines TRBV29-1 with TRBJ2-1; maybe TRBD1 (6 bases). The CDR3 has 13 amino acids. The germline CDR1 and CDR2 sequences are SQVTM and ANQGSEA. V was pared by 7 bases and J by 4 bases, with 14 bases between. Written as DNA, the CDR3 is TGCAGCGCGGGGTGGGGGCCGTACAATGAGCAGTTCTTC. Protein: CSAGWGPYNEQFF.